This TCR beta chain was profiled in a study of vaccination effects on CD4 cells after COVID-19. Using immunoSEQ multiplex PCR, the repertoire was profiled, and TCRdb retains in-frame clones only, with some absent. The repertoire holds about 72,000 clones, 70% to 90% seen once, with 1.2% in the top ten. Viral peptide pool expansion of antigen-specific CD4+ T cells preceded sequencing in the ViraFEST assay. CD4+ T cells were isolated after approximately 10 days of culture. Participants completed two doses of the BNT162b2 or mRNA-1273 vaccine. Note on this clone: Its antigen is unknown.

The sample was CD4+ T cells from PBMCs cultured with HCoV-229E spike peptides, taken after COVID-19 vaccination. This TCR came from a human donor who received a COVID-19 vaccine.

The CDR3 here is CASSLQRNYGYTF. The DNA for the CDR3 is TGTGCCAGCAGCTTACAGCGCAACTATGGCTACACCTTC. The chain uses TRBV13 and TRBJ1-2; D is undetermined. CDR3 length equals 13 residues. In germline, CDR1 is PRHDT, CDR2 FYEKMQ (reference sequence). Trimming took off 2 bases at V and 2 bases at J, with 6 bases between the two ends.